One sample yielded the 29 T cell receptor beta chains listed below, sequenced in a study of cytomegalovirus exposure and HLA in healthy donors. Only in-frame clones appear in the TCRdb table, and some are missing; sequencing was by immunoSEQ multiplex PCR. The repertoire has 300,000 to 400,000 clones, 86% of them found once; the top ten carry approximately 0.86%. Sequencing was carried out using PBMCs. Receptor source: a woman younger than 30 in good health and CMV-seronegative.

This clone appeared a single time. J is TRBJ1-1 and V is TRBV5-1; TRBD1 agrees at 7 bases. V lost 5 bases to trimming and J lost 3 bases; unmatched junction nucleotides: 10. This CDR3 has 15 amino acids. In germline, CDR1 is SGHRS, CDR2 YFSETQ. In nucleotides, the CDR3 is TGCGCCAGCAGTCGATTCTGGGACAGACACACTGAAGCTTTCTTT. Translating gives CASSRFWDRHTEAFF.

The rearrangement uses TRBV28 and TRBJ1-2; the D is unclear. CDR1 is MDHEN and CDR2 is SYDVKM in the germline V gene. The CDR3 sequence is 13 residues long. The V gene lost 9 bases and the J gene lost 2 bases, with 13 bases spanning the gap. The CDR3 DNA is TGTGCCAGTAGTGATACAGAGAACTATGGCTACACCTTC. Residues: CASSDTENYGYTF.

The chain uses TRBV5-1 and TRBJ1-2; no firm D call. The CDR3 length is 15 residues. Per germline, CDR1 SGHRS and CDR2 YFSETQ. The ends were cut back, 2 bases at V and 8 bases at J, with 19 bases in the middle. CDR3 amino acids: CASSFLEASGMGYTF. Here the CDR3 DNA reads TGCGCCAGCAGCTTCCTGGAGGCATCAGGAATGGGCTACACCTTC. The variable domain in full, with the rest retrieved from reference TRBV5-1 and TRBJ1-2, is KAGVTQTPRYLIKTRGQQVTLSCSPISGHRSVSWYQQTPGQGLQFLFEYFSETQRNKGNFPGRFSGRQFSNSRSEMNVSTLELGDSALYLCASSFLEASGMGYTFGSGTRLTVV.

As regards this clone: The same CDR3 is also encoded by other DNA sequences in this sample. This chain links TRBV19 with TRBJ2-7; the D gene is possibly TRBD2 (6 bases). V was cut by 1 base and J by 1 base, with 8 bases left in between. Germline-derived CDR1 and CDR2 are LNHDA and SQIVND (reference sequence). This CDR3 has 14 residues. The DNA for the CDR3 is TGTGCCAGTAGTATAGCCAGCGGGTCCTACGAGCAGTACTTC. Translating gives CASSIASGSYEQYF.

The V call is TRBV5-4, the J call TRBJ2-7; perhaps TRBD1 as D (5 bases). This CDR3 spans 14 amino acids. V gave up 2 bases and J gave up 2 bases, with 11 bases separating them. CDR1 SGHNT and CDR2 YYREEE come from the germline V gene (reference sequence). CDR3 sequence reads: CASSFKGATYEQYF. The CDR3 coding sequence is TGTGCCAGCAGCTTCAAAGGGGCAACCTACGAGCAGTACTTC.

CDR3 coding DNA: TGCGCCAGCAGCCCCTCCCCGGACTCGGCGCAGTACTTC. Encoded protein: CASSPSPDSAQYF. This sequence joins TRBV5-1 and TRBJ2-7, with TRBD2 as a possible D gene (5 bases). There are 13 residues in the CDR3. The germline V and J ends were trimmed by 4 bases and 9 bases, with 17 bases remaining between them. Germline V gene data show CDR1 as SGHRS and CDR2 as YFSETQ.

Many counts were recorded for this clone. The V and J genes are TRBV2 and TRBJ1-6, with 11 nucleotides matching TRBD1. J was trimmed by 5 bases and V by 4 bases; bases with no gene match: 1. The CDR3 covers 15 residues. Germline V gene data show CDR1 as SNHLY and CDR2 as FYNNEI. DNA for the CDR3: TGTGCCAGCAGTGTGGACAGGGGGCATAATTCACCCCTCCACTTT. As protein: CASSVDRGHNSPLHF.

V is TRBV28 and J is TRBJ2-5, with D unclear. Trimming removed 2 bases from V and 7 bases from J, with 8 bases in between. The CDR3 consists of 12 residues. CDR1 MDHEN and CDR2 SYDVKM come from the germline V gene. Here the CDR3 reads CASSLQAGTQYF. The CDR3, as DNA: TGTGCCAGCAGTTTACAGGCAGGGACCCAGTACTTC. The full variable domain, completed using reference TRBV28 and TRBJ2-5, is DVKVTQSSRYLVKRTGEKVFLECVQDMDHENMFWYRQDPGLGLRLIYFSYDVKMKEKGDIPEGYSVSREKKERFSLILESASTNQTSMYLCASSLQAGTQYFGPGTRLLVL.

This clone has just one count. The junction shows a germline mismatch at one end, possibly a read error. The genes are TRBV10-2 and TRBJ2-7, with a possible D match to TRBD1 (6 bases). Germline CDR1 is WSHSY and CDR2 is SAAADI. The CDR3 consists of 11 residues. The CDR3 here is CASSERDTTHF. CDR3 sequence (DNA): TGCGCCAGCAGTGAGCGGGACACGACTCACTTC.

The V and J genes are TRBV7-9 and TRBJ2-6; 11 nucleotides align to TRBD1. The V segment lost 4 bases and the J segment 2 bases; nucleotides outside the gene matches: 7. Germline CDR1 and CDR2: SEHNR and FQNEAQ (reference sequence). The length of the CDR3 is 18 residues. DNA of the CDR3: TGTGCCAGCAGCTCTGGACAGGGGGCGCCCCCTGGGGCCAACGTCCTGACTTTC. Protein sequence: CASSSGQGAPPGANVLTF.

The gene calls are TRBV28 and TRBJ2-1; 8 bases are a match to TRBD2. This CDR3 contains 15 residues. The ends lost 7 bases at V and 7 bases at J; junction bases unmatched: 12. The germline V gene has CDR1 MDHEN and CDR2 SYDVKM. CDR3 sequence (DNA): TGTGCCAGCAAGGGTACCGGGGGGGCGTGGAATGAGCAGTTCTTC. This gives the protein CASKGTGGAWNEQFF.

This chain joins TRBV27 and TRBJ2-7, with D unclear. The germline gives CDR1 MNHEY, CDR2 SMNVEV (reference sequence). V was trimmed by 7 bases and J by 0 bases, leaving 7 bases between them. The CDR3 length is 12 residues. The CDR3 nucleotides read TGTGCCAGCAAAAACAGCTCCTACGAGCAGTACTTC. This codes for CASKNSSYEQYF.

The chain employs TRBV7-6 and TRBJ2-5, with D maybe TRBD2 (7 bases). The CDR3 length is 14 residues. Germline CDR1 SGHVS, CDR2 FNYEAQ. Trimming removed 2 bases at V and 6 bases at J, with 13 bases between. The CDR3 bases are TGTGCCAGCAGCTTACCAGGGGAGGGAAAGACCCAGTACTTC. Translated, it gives CASSLPGEGKTQYF. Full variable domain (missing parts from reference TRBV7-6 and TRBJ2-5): GAGVSQSPRYKVTKRGQDVALRCDPISGHVSLYWYRQALGQGPEFLTYFNYEAQQDKSGLPNDRFSAERPEGSISTLTIQRTEQRDSAMYRCASSLPGEGKTQYFGPGTRLLVL.

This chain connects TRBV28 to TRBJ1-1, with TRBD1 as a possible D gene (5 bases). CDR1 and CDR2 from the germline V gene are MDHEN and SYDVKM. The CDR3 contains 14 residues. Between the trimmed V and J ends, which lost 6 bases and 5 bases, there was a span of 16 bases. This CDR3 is CASSPGTGGTEAFF. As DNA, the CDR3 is TGTGCCAGCAGCCCCGGGACCGGGGGTACTGAAGCTTTCTTT.

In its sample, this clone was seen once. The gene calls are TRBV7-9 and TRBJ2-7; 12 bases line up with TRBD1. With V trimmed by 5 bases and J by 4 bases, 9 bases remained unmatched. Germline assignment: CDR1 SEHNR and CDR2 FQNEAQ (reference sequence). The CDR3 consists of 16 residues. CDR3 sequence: CASSPQRDRGRYEQYF. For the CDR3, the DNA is TGTGCCAGCAGCCCACAGAGGGACAGGGGGCGTTACGAGCAGTACTTC.

The CDR3 nucleotides are TGTGCCAGCAGCTTAGCCAGGTCCTCTGGAAACACCATATATTTT. Protein sequence: CASSLARSSGNTIYF. The chain uses TRBV7-9 and TRBJ1-3; D remains unclear. The CDR3 covers 15 residues. Trimming pared 0 bases from V and 0 bases from J, leaving 6 bases between. Germline loops: CDR1 SEHNR, CDR2 FQNEAQ (reference sequence).

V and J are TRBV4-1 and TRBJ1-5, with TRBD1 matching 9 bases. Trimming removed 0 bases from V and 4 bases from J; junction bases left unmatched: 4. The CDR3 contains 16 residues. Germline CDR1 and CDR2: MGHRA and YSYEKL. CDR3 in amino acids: CASSQDKDRGNQPQHF. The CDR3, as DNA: TGCGCCAGCAGCCAAGATAAGGACAGGGGAAATCAGCCCCAGCATTTT.

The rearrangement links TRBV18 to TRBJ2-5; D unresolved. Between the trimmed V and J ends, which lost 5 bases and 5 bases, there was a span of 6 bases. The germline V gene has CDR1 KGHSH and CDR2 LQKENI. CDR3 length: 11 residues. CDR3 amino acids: CASSGAETQYF. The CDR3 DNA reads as TGTGCCAGCTCAGGAGCGGAGACCCAGTACTTC.

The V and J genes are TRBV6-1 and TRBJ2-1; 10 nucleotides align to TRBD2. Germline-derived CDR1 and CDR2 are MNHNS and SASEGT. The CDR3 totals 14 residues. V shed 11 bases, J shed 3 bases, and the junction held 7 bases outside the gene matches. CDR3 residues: CAGRLAGLYNEQFF. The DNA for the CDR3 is TGTGCCGGAAGACTAGCGGGCCTCTACAATGAGCAGTTCTTC.

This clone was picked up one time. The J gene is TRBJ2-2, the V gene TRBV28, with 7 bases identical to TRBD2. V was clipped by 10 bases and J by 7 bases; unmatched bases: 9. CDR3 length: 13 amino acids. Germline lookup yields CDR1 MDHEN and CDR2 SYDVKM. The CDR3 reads CAIGGGPVGELFF. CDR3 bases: TGTGCCATCGGGGGAGGGCCCGTCGGGGAGCTGTTTTTT.

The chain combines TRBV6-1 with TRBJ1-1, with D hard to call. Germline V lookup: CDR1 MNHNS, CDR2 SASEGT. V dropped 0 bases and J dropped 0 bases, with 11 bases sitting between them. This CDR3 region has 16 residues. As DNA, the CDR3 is TGTGCCAGCAGTGAAGCGCTTTGGAGGGTGAACACTGAAGCTTTCTTT. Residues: CASSEALWRVNTEAFF.

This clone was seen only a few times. CDR3 amino acids: CASARTGFNQPQHF. The CDR3 region has the DNA TGTGCCAGTGCAAGGACAGGGTTCAATCAGCCCCAGCATTTT. The chain combines TRBV28 with TRBJ1-5, with 8 nucleotides matching TRBD1. V lost 9 bases to trimming and J lost 3 bases; unmatched junction nucleotides: 7. CDR3 length equals 14 residues. Germline V gene data show CDR1 as MDHEN and CDR2 as SYDVKM.

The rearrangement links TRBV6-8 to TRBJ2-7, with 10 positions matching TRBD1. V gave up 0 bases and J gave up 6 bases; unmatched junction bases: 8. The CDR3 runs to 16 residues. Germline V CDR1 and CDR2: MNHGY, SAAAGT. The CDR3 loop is CASSYSLGQGDCEQYF. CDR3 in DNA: TGTGCCAGCAGTTACTCCTTAGGACAGGGGGACTGCGAGCAGTACTTC.

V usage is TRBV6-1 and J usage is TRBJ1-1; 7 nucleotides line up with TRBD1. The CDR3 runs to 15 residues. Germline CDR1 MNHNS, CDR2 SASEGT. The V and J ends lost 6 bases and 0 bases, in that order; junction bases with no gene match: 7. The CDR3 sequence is CASSRGTALNTEAFF. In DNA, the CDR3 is TGTGCCAGCAGCAGAGGGACAGCACTGAACACTGAAGCTTTCTTT.

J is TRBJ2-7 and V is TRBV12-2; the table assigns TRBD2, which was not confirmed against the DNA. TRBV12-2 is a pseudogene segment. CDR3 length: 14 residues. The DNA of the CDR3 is TGTGCAAGTCACACTAGCGGGAGCTCCTACGAGCAGTACTTC. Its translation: CASHTSGSSYEQYF.

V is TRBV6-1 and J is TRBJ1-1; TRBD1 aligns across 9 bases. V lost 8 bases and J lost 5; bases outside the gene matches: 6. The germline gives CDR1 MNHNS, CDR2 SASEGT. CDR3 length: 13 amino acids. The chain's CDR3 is CASADRGRTEAFF. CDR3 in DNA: TGTGCCAGCGCCGACAGGGGGAGAACTGAAGCTTTCTTT.

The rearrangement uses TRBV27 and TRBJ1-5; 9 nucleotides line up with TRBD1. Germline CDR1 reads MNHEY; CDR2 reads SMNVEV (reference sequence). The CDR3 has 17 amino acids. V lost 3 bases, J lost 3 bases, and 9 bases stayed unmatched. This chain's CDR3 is CASSFFGTGSLNQPQHF. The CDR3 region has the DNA TGTGCCAGCAGTTTCTTTGGGACAGGGTCGCTCAATCAGCCCCAGCATTTT.

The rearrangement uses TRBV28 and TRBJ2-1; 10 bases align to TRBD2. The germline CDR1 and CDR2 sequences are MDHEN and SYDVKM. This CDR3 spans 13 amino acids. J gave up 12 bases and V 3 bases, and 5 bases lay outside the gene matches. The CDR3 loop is CASSLSPSGRQFF. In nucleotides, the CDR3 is TGTGCCAGCAGTTTGTCCCCTAGCGGGAGGCAGTTCTTC.

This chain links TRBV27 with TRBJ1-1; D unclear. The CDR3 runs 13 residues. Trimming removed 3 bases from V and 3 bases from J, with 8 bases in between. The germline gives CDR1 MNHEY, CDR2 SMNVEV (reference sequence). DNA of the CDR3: TGTGCCAGCAGTTTCGGAGGGTACACTGAAGCTTTCTTT. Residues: CASSFGGYTEAFF.